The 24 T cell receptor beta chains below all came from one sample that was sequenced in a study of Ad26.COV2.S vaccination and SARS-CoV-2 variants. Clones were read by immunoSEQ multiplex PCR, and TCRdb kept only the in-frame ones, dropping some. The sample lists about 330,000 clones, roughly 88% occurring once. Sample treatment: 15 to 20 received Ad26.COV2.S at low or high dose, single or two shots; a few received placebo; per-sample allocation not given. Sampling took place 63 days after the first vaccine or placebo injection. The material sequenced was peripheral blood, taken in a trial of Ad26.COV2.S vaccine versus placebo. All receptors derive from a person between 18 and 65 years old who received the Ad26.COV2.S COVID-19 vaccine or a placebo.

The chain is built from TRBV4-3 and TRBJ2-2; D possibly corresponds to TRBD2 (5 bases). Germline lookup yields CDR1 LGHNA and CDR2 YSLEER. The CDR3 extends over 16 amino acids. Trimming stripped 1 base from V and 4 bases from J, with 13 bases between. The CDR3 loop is CASSQVLAPGTGELFF. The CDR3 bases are TGCGCCAGCAGCCAAGTCCTAGCCCCTGGCACCGGGGAGCTGTTTTTT.

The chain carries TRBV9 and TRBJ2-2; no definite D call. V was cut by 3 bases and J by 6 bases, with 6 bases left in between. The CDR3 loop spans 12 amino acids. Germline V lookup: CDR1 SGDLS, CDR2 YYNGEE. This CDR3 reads CASSGEPGELFF. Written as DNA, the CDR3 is TGTGCCAGCAGCGGGGAACCCGGGGAGCTGTTTTTT.

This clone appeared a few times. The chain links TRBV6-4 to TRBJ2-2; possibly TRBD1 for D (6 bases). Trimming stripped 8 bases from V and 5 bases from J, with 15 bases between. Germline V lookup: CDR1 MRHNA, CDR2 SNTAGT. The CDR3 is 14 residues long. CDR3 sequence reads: CASGRPGQTGELFF. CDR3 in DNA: TGTGCCAGCGGGCGTCCGGGACAAACCGGGGAGCTGTTTTTT.

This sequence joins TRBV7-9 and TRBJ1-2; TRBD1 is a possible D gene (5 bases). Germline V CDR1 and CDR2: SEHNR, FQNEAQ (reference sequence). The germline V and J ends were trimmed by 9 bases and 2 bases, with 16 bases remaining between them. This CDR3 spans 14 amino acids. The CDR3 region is CASTAGGANYGYTF. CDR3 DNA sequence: TGTGCCAGTACTGCGGGAGGGGCGAACTATGGCTACACCTTC.

CDR3 bases: TGTGCCAGTGTTGTGTCGGGACAGTTGAACACTGAAGCTTTCTTT. This sequence encodes CASVVSGQLNTEAFF. V gene TRBV6-5 combines with J gene TRBJ1-1; 7 bases agree with TRBD1. CDR3 size: 15 residues. J gave up 0 bases and V 9 bases, and 10 bases lay outside the gene matches. Germline CDR1 MNHEY, CDR2 SVGAGI.

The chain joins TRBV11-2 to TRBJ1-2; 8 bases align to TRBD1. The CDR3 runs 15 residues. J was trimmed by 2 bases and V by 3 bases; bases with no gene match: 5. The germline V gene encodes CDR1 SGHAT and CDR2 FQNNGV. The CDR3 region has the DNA TGTGCCAGCAGCTTCGGTCGACAGGGGAACTATGGCTACACCTTC. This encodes CASSFGRQGNYGYTF.

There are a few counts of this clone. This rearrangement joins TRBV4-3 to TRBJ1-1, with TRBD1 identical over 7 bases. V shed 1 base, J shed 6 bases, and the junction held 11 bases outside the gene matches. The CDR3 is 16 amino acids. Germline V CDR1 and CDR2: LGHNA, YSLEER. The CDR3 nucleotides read TGCGCCAGCAGCCAAGCTATAACGACAGGGCTGGCTGAAGCTTTCTTT. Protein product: CASSQAITTGLAEAFF.

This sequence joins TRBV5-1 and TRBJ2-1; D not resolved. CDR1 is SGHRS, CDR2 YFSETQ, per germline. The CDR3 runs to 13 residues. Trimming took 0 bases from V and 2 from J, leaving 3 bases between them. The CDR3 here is CASSLEAYNEQFF. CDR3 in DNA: TGCGCCAGCAGCTTGGAAGCCTACAATGAGCAGTTCTTC.

This CDR3 reads CASSLAPGSPGDQPQHF. The DNA of the CDR3 is TGCGCCAGCAGCTTGGCCCCAGGGTCCCCAGGGGATCAGCCCCAGCATTTT. This chain links TRBV5-1 with TRBJ1-5; possible D gene TRBD1, 6 bases. Germline V gives CDR1 SGHRS, CDR2 YFSETQ. The CDR3 has 17 amino acids. Trimming stripped 0 bases from V and 5 bases from J, with 18 bases between.

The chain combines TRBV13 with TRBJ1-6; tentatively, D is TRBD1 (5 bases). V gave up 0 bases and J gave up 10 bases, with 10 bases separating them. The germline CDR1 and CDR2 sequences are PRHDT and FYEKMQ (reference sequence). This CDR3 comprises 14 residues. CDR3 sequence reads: CASSLGQGGSPLHF. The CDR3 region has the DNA TGTGCCAGCAGCTTAGGGCAGGGAGGATCACCCCTCCACTTT.

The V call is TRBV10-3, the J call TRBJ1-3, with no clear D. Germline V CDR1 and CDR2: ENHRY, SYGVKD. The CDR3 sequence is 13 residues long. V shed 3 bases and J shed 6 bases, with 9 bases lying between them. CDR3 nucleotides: TGTGCCATCAGTGACCTAGTTCCAAACACCATATATTTT. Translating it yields CAISDLVPNTIYF.

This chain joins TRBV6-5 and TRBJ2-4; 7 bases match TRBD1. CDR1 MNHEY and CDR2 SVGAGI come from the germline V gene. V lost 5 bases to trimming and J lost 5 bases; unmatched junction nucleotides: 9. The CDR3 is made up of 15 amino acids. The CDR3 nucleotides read TGTGCCAGCAGTCGAGCCTGGGACAGAGAAAACATTCAGTACTTC. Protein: CASSRAWDRENIQYF.

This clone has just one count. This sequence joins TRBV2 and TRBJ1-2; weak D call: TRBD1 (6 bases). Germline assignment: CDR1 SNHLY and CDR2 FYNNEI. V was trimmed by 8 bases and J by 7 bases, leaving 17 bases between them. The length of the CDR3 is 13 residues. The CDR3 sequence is CASEGRGEFGYTF. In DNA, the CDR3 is TGTGCCAGCGAAGGGAGGGGGGAGTTTGGCTACACCTTC.

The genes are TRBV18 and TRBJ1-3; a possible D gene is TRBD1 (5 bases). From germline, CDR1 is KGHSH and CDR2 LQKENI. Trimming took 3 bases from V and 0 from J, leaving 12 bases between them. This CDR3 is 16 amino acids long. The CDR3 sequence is CASSPGLPRSGNTIYF. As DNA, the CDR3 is TGTGCCAGCTCACCGGGACTCCCTCGCTCTGGAAACACCATATATTTT.

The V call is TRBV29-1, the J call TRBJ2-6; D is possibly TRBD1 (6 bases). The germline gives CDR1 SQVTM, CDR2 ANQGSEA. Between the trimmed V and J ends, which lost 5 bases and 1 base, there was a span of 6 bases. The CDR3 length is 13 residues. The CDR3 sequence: CSVQGSGANVLTF. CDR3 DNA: TGCAGCGTTCAGGGGTCTGGGGCCAACGTCCTGACTTTC.

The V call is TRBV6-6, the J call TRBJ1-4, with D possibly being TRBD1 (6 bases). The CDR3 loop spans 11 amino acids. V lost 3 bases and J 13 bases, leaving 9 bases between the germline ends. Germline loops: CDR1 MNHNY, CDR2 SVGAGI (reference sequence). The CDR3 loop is CASSYEGGLFF. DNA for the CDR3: TGTGCCAGCAGTTATGAGGGGGGACTGTTTTTT.

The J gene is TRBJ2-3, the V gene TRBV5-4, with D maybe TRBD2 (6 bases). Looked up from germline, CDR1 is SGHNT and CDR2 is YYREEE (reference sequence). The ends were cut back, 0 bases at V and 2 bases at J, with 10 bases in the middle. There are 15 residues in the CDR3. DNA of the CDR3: TGTGCCAGCAGCTTGGCCCCGGGGGTCACAGATACGCAGTATTTT. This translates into CASSLAPGVTDTQYF.

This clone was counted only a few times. CDR3 amino acids: CASSLSGVALREKLFF. In nucleotides, the CDR3 is TGTGCCAGCAGCTTATCGGGAGTGGCCTTAAGGGAAAAACTGTTTTTT. The rearrangement uses TRBV5-6 and TRBJ1-4, with unresolved D. With 2 bases removed from V and 8 bases from J, the gap between germline ends came to 19 bases. The germline V gene has CDR1 SGHDT and CDR2 YYEEEE. This CDR3 is 16 amino acids long.

The DNA of the CDR3 is TGTGCCAGCAGTACCCGGGACAGGGGTGACTACGAGCAGTACTTC. It is translated as CASSTRDRGDYEQYF. V usage is TRBV28 and J usage is TRBJ2-7; 10 positions match TRBD1. The V gene end was trimmed by 5 bases and the J gene end by 3 bases; junction bases not matched to a gene: 7. CDR3 length: 15 residues. Germline V gene data show CDR1 as MDHEN and CDR2 as SYDVKM.

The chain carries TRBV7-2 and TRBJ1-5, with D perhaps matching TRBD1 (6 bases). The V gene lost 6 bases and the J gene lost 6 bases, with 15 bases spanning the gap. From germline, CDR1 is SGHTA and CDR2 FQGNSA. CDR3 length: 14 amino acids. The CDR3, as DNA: TGTGCCAGCAGTCCCAATACAGGGAGTCAGCCCCAGCATTTT. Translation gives CASSPNTGSQPQHF.

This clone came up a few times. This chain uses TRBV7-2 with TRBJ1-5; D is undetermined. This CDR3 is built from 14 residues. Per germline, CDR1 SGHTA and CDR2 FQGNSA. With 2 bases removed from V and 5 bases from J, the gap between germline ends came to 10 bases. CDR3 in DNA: TGTGCCAGCAGCTTATTTCCCGGAGATCAGCCCCAGCATTTT. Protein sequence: CASSLFPGDQPQHF.

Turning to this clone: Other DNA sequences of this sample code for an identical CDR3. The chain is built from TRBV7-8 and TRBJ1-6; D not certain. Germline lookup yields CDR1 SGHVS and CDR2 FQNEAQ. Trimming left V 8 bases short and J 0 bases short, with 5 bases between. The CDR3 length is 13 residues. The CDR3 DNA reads TGTGCCAGCGGGAGCTCCTATAATTCACCCCTCCACTTT. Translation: CASGSSYNSPLHF.

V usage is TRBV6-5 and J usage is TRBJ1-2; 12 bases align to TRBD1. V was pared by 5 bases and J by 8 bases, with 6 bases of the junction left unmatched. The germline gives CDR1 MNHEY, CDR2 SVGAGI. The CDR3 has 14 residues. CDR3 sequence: CASSTGQGAKGYTF. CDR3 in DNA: TGTGCCAGCAGTACGGGACAGGGGGCGAAGGGCTACACCTTC.

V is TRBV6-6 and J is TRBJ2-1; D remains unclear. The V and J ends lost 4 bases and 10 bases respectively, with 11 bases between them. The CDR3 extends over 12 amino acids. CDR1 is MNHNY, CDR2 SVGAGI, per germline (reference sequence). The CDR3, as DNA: TGTGCCAGCAGTTCCCCTTTCGTAGAGCAGTTCTTC. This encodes CASSSPFVEQFF.